This T cell receptor (beta chain) was identified in a study of identical twins. Study-wide results and limits: Diverse VJ usage suggested most zero-insertion clonotypes were not invariant T cells. Excess twin sharing in beta out-of-frame sequences was weaker.

The CDR3 runs 16 residues. Trimming removed 3 bases from V and 0 bases from J; junction bases left unmatched: 5. The germline CDR1 and CDR2 sequences are KGHSY and FQNENV. TCRdb re-analysed the 5' RACE reads in MiXCR, keeping a single row per CDR3 protein. The sample yields 500,000 or so distinct CDR3 sequences, approximately 15% seen once. The table lists this clonotype with a few counts. The target antigen is unknown. A further study also used this sample, focusing on yellow fever vaccine responses in identical twins.

Sequenced input: CD4+ T cells sorted from blood. The rearrangement links TRBV16 to TRBJ2-1, with 7 bases that match TRBD2. This TCR was sampled from a woman aged 18-35 years in good health. The chain's CDR3 is CASSQGRGSSYNEQFF. The CDR3 DNA follows: TGTGCCAGCAGCCAGGGGCGGGGGTCCTCCTACAATGAGCAGTTCTTC.